This paragraph covers one TCR beta chain sequence. Its target is not known. These data are taken from a study of cytomegalovirus exposure and HLA in healthy donors. Study-level findings and limits: The classifier, whose performance was assessed in both the original and validation cohorts, reportedly diagnosed cytomegalovirus status with high specificity and sensitivity. Presence/absence analyses treated sequencing depth as roughly uniform across donors.

Trimming removed 2 bases from V and 9 bases from J, with 5 bases in between. This CDR3 region has 12 residues. Germline V gene data show CDR1 as LGHNA and CDR2 as YSLEER. PCR was performed using 60 Vbeta and 13 Jbeta primers. Sequencing used immunoSEQ multiplex PCR; TCRdb keeps in-frame clones, though not all of them. The repertoire includes about 140,000 clones, approximately 80% of them detected once, and 8.8% sits in the top ten. This rearrangement joins TRBV4-3 to TRBJ1-6; D ambiguous. Sequenced: PBMCs. The sequence was collected from a woman between 45 and 60 years old in good health and CMV-seropositive. Here the CDR3 DNA reads TGCGCCAGCAGCCAACCGGGTTCACCCCTCCACTTT. It translates to CASSQPGSPLHF.